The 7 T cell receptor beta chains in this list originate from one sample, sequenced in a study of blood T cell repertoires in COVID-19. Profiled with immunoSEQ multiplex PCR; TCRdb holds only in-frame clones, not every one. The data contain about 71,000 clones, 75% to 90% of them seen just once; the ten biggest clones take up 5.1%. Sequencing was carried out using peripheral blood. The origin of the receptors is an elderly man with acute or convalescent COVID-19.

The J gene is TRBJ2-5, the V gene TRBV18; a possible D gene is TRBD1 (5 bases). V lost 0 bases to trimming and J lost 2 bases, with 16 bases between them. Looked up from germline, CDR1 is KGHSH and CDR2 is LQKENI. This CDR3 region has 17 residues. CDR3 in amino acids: CASSPPKGAPLQETQYF. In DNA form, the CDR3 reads TGTGCCAGCTCACCACCGAAAGGGGCTCCGCTTCAAGAGACCCAGTACTTC.

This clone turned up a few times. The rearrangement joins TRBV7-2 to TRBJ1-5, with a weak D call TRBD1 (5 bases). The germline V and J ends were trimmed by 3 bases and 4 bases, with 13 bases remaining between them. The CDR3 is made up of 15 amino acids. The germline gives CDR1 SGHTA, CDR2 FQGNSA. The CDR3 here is CASSFDRGPNQPQHF. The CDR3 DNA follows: TGTGCCAGCAGCTTCGACAGAGGCCCGAATCAGCCCCAGCATTTT.

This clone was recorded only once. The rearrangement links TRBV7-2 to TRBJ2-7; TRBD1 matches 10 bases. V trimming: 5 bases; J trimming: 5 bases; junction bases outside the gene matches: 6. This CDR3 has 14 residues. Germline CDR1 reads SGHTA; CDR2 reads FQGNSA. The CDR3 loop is CASSKPGQGNEQYF. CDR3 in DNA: TGTGCCAGCAGCAAACCGGGACAGGGGAACGAGCAGTACTTC.

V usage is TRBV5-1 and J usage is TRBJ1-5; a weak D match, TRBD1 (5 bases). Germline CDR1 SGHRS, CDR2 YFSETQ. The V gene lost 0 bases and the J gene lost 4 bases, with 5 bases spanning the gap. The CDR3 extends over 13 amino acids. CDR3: CASSLAGNQPQHF. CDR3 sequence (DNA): TGCGCCAGCAGCTTGGCAGGGAATCAGCCCCAGCATTTT.

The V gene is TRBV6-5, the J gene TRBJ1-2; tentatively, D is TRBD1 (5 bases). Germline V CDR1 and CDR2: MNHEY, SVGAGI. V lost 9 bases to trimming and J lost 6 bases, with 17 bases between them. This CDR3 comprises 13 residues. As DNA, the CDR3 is TGTGCCAGTTACGGGGGGGGATTTAATGGCTACACCTTC. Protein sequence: CASYGGGFNGYTF.

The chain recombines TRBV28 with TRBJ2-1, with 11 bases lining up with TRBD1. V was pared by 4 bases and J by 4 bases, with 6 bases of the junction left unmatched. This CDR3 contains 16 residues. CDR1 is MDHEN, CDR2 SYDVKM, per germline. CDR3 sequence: CASSSLWDRGYNEQFF. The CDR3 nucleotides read TGTGCCAGCAGTTCCCTTTGGGACAGGGGGTACAATGAGCAGTTCTTC.

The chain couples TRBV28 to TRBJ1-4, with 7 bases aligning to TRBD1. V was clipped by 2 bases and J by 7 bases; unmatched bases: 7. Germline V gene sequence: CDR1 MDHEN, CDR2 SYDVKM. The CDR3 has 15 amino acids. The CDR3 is CASSLRTGAAEKLFF. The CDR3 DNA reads TGTGCCAGCAGTTTACGCACAGGGGCCGCTGAAAAACTGTTTTTT.